This TCR beta chain was captured by sequencing in a study of cytomegalovirus exposure and HLA in healthy donors. The CDR3 loop spans 15 amino acids. Trimming removed 6 bases from V and 6 bases from J, with 17 bases in between. The germline gives CDR1 MNHEY, CDR2 SVGAGI. With 60 Vbeta and 13 Jbeta primers, the PCR was carried out. Profiled with immunoSEQ multiplex PCR; TCRdb holds only in-frame clones, not every one. The data hold about 200,000 clones, with roughly 85% observed a single time. Sequencing was carried out using PBMCs. The clonotype comes from a woman aged 25 to 39 in good health and CMV-seropositive. This chain joins TRBV6-5 and TRBJ1-4; no clear D. The CDR3 spells CASRGVETAHEKLFF. The DNA for the CDR3 is TGTGCCAGCAGGGGAGTGGAAACAGCACATGAAAAACTGTTTTTT.